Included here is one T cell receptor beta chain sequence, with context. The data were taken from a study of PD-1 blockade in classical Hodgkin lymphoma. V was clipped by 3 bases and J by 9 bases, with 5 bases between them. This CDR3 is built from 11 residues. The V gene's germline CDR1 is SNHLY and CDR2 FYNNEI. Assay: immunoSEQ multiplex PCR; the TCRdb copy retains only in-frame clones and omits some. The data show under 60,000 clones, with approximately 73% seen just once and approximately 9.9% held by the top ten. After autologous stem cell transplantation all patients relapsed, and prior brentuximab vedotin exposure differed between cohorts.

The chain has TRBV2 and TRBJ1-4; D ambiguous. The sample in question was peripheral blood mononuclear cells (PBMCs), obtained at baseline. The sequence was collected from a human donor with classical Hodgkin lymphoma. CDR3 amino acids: CASSEGKKLFF. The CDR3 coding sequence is TGTGCCAGCAGTGAGGGGAAAAAACTGTTTTTT.